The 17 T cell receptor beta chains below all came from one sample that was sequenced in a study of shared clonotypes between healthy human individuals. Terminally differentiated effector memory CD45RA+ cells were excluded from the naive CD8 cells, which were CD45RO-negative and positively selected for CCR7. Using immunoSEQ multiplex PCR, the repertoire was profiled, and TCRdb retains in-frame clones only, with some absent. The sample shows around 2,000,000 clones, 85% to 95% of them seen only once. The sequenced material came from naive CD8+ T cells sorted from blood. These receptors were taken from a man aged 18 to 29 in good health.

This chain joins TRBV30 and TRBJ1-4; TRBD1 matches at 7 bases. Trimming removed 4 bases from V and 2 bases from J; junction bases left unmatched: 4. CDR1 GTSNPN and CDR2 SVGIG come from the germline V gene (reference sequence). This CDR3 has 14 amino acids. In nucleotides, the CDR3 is TGTGCCTGGACGGTAGGGGGCACTAATGAAAAACTGTTTTTT. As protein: CAWTVGGTNEKLFF.

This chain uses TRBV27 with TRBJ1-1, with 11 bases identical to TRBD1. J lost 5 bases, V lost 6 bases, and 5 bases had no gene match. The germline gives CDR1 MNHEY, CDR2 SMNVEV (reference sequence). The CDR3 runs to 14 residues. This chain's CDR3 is CASRVGTGGTEAFF. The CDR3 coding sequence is TGTGCCAGCAGAGTTGGGACAGGGGGAACTGAAGCTTTCTTT.

The CDR3 nucleotides are TGCGCCAGCAGCCAGGGGACAGGGACGGGGTCACCCCTCCACTTT. This codes for CASSQGTGTGSPLHF. The chain links TRBV4-1 to TRBJ1-6; TRBD1 matches at 9 bases. Germline V CDR1 and CDR2: MGHRA, YSYEKL. This CDR3 is 15 amino acids long. J lost 10 bases, V lost 3 bases, and 7 bases had no gene match.

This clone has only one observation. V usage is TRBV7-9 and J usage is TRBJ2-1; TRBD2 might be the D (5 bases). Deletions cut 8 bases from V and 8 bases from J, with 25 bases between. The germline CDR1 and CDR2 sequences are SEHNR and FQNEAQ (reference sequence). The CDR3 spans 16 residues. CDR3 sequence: CASDSTGERWWDEQFF. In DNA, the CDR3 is TGTGCCAGCGACTCCACCGGGGAGCGTTGGTGGGATGAGCAGTTCTTC. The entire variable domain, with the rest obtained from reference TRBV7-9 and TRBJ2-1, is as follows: DTGVSQNPRHKITKRGQNVTFRCDPISEHNRLYWYRQTLGQGPEFLTYFQNEAQLEKSRLLSDRFSAERPKGSFSTLEIQRTEQGDSAMYLCASDSTGERWWDEQFFGPGTRLTVL.

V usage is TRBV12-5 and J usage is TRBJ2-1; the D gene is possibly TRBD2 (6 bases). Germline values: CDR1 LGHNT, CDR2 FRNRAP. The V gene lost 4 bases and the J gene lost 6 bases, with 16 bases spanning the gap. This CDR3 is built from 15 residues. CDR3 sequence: CASGSSVAGRNEQFF. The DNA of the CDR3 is TGTGCTAGTGGTTCCTCCGTTGCGGGGCGCAATGAGCAGTTCTTC.

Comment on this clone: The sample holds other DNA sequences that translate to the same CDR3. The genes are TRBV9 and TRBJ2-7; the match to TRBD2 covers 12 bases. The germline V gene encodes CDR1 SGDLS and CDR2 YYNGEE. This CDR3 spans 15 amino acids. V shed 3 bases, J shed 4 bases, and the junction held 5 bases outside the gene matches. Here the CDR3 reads CASSAGLAGTYEQYF. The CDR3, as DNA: TGTGCCAGCAGCGCGGGACTAGCGGGCACGTACGAGCAGTACTTC.

The DNA for the CDR3 is TGTGCCAGCAGCTCGACAGAATCTGGCTACACCTTC. It specifies CASSSTESGYTF. V gene TRBV9 combines with J gene TRBJ1-2; TRBD1 is a possible D gene (5 bases). Germline V CDR1 and CDR2: SGDLS, YYNGEE. The CDR3 is 12 amino acids. The V and J ends lost 4 bases and 7 bases respectively, with 11 bases between them.

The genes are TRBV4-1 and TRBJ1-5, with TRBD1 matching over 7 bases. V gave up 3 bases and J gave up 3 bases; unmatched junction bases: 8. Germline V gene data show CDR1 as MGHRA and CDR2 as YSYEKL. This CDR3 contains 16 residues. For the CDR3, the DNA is TGCGCCAGCAGCCACATCCGACAGGGCCTCAATCAGCCCCAGCATTTT. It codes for CASSHIRQGLNQPQHF.

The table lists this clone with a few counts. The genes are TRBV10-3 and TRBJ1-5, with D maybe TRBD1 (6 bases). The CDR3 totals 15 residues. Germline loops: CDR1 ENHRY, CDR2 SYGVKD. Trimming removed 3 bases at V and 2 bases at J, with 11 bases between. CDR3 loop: CAISDPGGGNQPQHF. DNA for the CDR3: TGTGCCATCAGTGATCCGGGGGGCGGCAATCAGCCCCAGCATTTT.

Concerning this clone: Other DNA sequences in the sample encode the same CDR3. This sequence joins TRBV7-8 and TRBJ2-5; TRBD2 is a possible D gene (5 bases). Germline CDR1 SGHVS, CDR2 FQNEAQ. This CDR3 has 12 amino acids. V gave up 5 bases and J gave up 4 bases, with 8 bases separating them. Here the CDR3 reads CASSRTGETQYF. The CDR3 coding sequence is TGTGCCAGCAGCCGGACTGGAGAGACCCAGTACTTC. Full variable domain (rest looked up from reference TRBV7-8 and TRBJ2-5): GAGVSQSPRYKVAKRGQDVALRCDPISGHVSLFWYQQALGQGPEFLTYFQNEAQLDKSGLPSDRFFAERPEGSVSTLKIQRTQQEDSAVYLCASSRTGETQYFGPGTRLLVL.

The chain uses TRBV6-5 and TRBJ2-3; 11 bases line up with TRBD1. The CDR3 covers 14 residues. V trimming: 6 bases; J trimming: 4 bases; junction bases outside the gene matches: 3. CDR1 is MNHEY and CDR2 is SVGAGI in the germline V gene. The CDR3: CASRSGQGADTQYF. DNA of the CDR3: TGTGCCAGCAGATCGGGACAGGGGGCAGATACGCAGTATTTT.

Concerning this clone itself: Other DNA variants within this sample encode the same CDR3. CDR3 region: CASSLLAGVDEQYF. The CDR3 coding sequence is TGTGCCAGCAGCTTACTAGCGGGAGTTGACGAGCAGTACTTC. This chain joins TRBV11-2 and TRBJ2-7, with 10 bases identical to TRBD2. The CDR3 contains 14 residues. The germline V gene has CDR1 SGHAT and CDR2 FQNNGV. The trim removed 2 bases at V and 5 bases at J, leaving 3 bases unmatched. The full variable domain, in which reference TRBV11-2 and TRBJ2-7 provide the parts outside the CDR3, is EAGVAQSPRYKIIEKRQSVAFWCNPISGHATLYWYQQILGQGPKLLIQFQNNGVVDDSQLPKDRFSAERLKGVDSTLKIQPAKLEDSAVYLCASSLLAGVDEQYFGPGTRLTVT.

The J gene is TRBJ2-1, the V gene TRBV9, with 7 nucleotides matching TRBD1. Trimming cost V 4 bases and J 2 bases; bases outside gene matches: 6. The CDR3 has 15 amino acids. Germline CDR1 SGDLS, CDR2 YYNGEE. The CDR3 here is CASSPEGAPYNEQFF. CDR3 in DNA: TGTGCCAGCAGCCCAGAGGGGGCTCCCTACAATGAGCAGTTCTTC.

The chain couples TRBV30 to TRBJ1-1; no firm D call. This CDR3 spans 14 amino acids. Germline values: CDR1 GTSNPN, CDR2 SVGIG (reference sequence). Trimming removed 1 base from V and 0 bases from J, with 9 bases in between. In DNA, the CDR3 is TGTGCCTGGAGTGCGGGCTCCCTGAACACTGAAGCTTTCTTT. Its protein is CAWSAGSLNTEAFF.

The CDR3 here is CASSLEGPTTYEQYF. The DNA for the CDR3 is TGTGCCAGCAGCTTGGAAGGTCCAACTACCTACGAGCAGTACTTC. This chain uses TRBV5-6 with TRBJ2-7; no reliable D call. The germline CDR1 and CDR2 sequences are SGHDT and YYEEEE. This CDR3 comprises 15 residues. The germline V and J ends were trimmed by 0 bases and 2 bases, with 12 bases remaining between them.

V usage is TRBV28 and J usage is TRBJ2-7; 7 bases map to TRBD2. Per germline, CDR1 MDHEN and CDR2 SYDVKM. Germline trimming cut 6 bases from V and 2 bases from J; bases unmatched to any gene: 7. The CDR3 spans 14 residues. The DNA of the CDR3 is TGTGCCAGCAGACCCCGGGGGGACCCCTACGAGCAGTACTTC. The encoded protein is CASRPRGDPYEQYF. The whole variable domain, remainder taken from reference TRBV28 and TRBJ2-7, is DVKVTQSSRYLVKRTGEKVFLECVQDMDHENMFWYRQDPGLGLRLIYFSYDVKMKEKGDIPEGYSVSREKKERFSLILESASTNQTSMYLCASRPRGDPYEQYFGPGTRLTVT.

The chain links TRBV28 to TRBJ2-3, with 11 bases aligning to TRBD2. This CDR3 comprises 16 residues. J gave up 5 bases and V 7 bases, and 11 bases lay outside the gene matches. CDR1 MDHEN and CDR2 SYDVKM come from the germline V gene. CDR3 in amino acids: CASTSYLAGGLDTQYF. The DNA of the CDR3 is TGTGCCAGCACTTCCTATTTAGCGGGGGGGCTAGATACGCAGTATTTT.